The 11 T cell receptor beta chains presented below share a single source sample, sequenced in a study of cytomegalovirus exposure and HLA in healthy donors. The PCR ran on 60 Vbeta and 13 Jbeta primers. Method: immunoSEQ multiplex PCR; TCRdb's copy keeps in-frame clones and lacks some. In the table there are more than 150,000 clones, around 81% of which are singletons. Input material: PBMCs. These receptors came from a woman in her late teens or twenties in good health and CMV-seropositive.

This rearrangement joins TRBV11-3 to TRBJ1-1; no reliable D call. V shed 1 base and J shed 7 bases, with 10 bases lying between them. The length of the CDR3 is 13 residues. Germline V lookup: CDR1 SGHNT, CDR2 YENEEA. The DNA of the CDR3 is TGTGCCAGCAGCTTAGCCCCGGCGGTTGAAGCTTTCTTT. It specifies CASSLAPAVEAFF.

This clone was seen a handful of times. This chain links TRBV7-6 with TRBJ2-5; a weak D match, TRBD2 (7 bases). The better agreement between TRBJ2-7 and the DNA end casts doubt on the J call. The CDR3 is 16 residues long. Germline lookup yields CDR1 SGHVS and CDR2 FNYEAQ. The chain's CDR3 is CASSPMGRGLGYEQYF. The CDR3, as DNA: TGTGCCAGCAGCCCCATGGGGCGGGGGCTAGGGTACGAGCAGTACTTC.

This chain connects TRBV7-9 to TRBJ2-3, with TRBD2 matching over 7 bases. Germline CDR1 and CDR2: SEHNR and FQNEAQ (reference sequence). Trimming cost V 8 bases and J 1 base; bases outside gene matches: 12. The CDR3 totals 16 residues. This chain's CDR3 is CASQTTRLAGTDTQYF. The CDR3 nucleotides read TGTGCCAGCCAAACGACCAGACTAGCTGGCACAGATACGCAGTATTTT.

The V call is TRBV6-5, the J call TRBJ2-3; D possibly corresponds to TRBD2 (6 bases). CDR1 is MNHEY and CDR2 is SVGAGI in the germline V gene. The CDR3 length is 15 residues. Trimming removed 0 bases from V and 4 bases from J, with 11 bases in between. The CDR3 region is CASSYSWGVADTQYF. DNA for the CDR3: TGTGCCAGCAGTTACTCTTGGGGGGTGGCAGATACGCAGTATTTT.

The chain carries TRBV6-5 and TRBJ2-2; D is uncertain. This CDR3 is 12 amino acids long. Germline V gene data show CDR1 as MNHEY and CDR2 as SVGAGI. V was cut by 7 bases and J by 5 bases, with 8 bases left in between. This chain's CDR3 is CASTSHTGELFF. In DNA form, the CDR3 reads TGTGCCAGCACCAGTCATACCGGGGAGCTGTTTTTT.

Regarding this clone: The sample contains more than one DNA sequence encoding this CDR3. The rearrangement links TRBV9 to TRBJ2-2; maybe TRBD1 (6 bases). V gave up 4 bases and J gave up 2 bases, with 15 bases separating them. This CDR3 is built from 16 residues. Germline lookup yields CDR1 SGDLS and CDR2 YYNGEE. The CDR3 DNA reads TGTGCCAGCAGCCCCCCCGGCAGGGGAAACACCGGGGAGCTGTTTTTT. It translates to CASSPPGRGNTGELFF.

The V and J genes are TRBV5-1 and TRBJ2-2; a possible D gene is TRBD2 (5 bases). Trimming cost V 4 bases and J 5 bases, with 9 bases left between them. Per germline, CDR1 SGHRS and CDR2 YFSETQ. The CDR3 consists of 13 residues. CDR3 in amino acids: CASSALGTGELFF. The CDR3 bases are TGCGCCAGCAGCGCACTAGGGACCGGGGAGCTGTTTTTT.

The V and J genes are TRBV2 and TRBJ1-1; 10 bases map to TRBD1. The CDR3 contains 14 residues. Per the germline V gene, CDR1 is SNHLY and CDR2 is FYNNEI. With V trimmed by 3 bases and J by 4 bases, 2 bases remained unmatched. CDR3 amino acids: CASSEGQGFTEAFF. CDR3 nucleotides: TGTGCCAGCAGTGAGGGACAGGGGTTCACTGAAGCTTTCTTT.

The chain joins TRBV14 to TRBJ1-1; D may be TRBD1 (5 bases). Germline V CDR1 and CDR2: SGHDN, FVKESK. The V end lost 3 bases, the J end lost 0 bases, and 11 bases lay between the germline ends. This CDR3 has 15 residues. The CDR3 protein is CASSHHQGMNTEAFF. The DNA for the CDR3 is TGTGCCAGCAGCCACCACCAGGGAATGAACACTGAAGCTTTCTTT.

V gene TRBV6-1 combines with J gene TRBJ2-7; 9 positions agree with TRBD1. The V gene's germline CDR1 is MNHNS and CDR2 SASEGT. V gave up 3 bases and J gave up 2 bases; unmatched junction bases: 8. This CDR3 has 16 residues. CDR3 protein: CASSDRVRDRAYEQYF. The DNA of the CDR3 is TGTGCCAGCAGTGATAGGGTCCGGGACAGGGCCTACGAGCAGTACTTC.

The chain couples TRBV14 to TRBJ2-7, with 9 bases lining up with TRBD1. The CDR3 is made up of 16 amino acids. J was trimmed by 3 bases and V by 0 bases; bases with no gene match: 6. From germline, CDR1 is SGHDN and CDR2 FVKESK. The CDR3 bases are TGTGCCAGCAGCCAAGAAGCCGGGACAGGGCGCTACGAGCAGTACTTC. This encodes CASSQEAGTGRYEQYF.